The 19 T cell receptor beta chains reported below all come from one sample, sequenced in a study of beta chain features in type 1 diabetes. The study's findings and limits: Within each of all four CD4+ subsets, Type 1 diabetes patients had TCRB CDR3s that were moderately but significantly shorter.

The entirety of the isolated RNA underwent reverse transcription, so expressed TCRB transcripts were sequenced. The assay was immunoSEQ multiplex PCR, and TCRdb's table has in-frame clones only and misses some. The sample lists about 260,000 clones; just over 20% were seen once. Antigen specificity for these receptors is unknown. The sequenced material came from naive CD4+ T cells from blood. These receptors were collected from a woman between 35 and 50 years old with type 1 diabetes.

The rearrangement joins TRBV28 to TRBJ2-7, with TRBD1 matching over 10 bases. This CDR3 is 16 amino acids long. The V gene's germline CDR1 is MDHEN and CDR2 SYDVKM. Losses at the gene ends were 5 bases for V and 5 bases for J; bases not matched to a gene: 12. The CDR3 DNA reads TGTGCCAGCAGTACGCACCCCGGGACAGGGGAAAACGAGCAGTACTTC. It codes for CASSTHPGTGENEQYF.

V and J are TRBV6-6 and TRBJ2-5; TRBD1 is a possible D gene (6 bases). V was cut by 4 bases and J by 5 bases, with 8 bases left in between. The germline CDR1 and CDR2 sequences are MNHNY and SVGAGI (reference sequence). The length of the CDR3 is 12 residues. CDR3 nucleotides: TGTGCCAGCAGTTTTACAGGGGAGACCCAGTACTTC. Residues: CASSFTGETQYF.

This clone was seen only a few times. This rearrangement joins TRBV5-4 to TRBJ1-2, with TRBD1 matching 9 bases. Germline assignment: CDR1 SGHNT and CDR2 YYREEE (reference sequence). The CDR3 spans 15 residues. J lost 6 bases, V lost 4 bases, and 10 bases had no gene match. Written as DNA, the CDR3 is TGTGCCAGCAGCAGGGGACAGGGTAGGGTCGATGGCTACACCTTC. This translates into CASSRGQGRVDGYTF.

This clone was found a few times. The chain uses TRBV25-1 and TRBJ1-2, with D perhaps matching TRBD1 (6 bases). Germline V lookup: CDR1 MGHDK, CDR2 SYGVNS. V lost 1 base, J lost 5 bases, and 14 bases lay in between. The length of the CDR3 is 15 residues. The CDR3 protein is CASSESEQGWYGYTF. In DNA form, the CDR3 reads TGTGCCAGCAGTGAATCGGAACAGGGTTGGTATGGCTACACCTTC.

This clone was counted a few times. This sequence joins TRBV5-1 and TRBJ1-2; D uncertain. CDR3 length: 15 residues. V shed 3 bases and J shed 6 bases, with 18 bases lying between them. Germline CDR1 and CDR2: SGHRS and YFSETQ. CDR3 protein: CASSSGFSSENGYTF. The CDR3 DNA follows: TGCGCCAGCAGCTCGGGGTTTTCCTCTGAGAATGGCTACACCTTC. The entire variable domain, with the rest obtained from reference TRBV5-1 and TRBJ1-2, is as follows: KAGVTQTPRYLIKTRGQQVTLSCSPISGHRSVSWYQQTPGQGLQFLFEYFSETQRNKGNFPGRFSGRQFSNSRSEMNVSTLELGDSALYLCASSSGFSSENGYTFGSGTRLTVV.

This clone was observed a handful of times. The chain recombines TRBV6-6 with TRBJ2-7; the D is unclear. Germline V gives CDR1 MNHNY, CDR2 SVGAGI (reference sequence). V gave up 5 bases and J gave up 6 bases, with 17 bases separating them. The CDR3 spans 14 residues. The CDR3 region is CASSTALERVEQYF. CDR3 bases: TGTGCCAGCAGTACCGCCTTGGAACGGGTCGAGCAGTACTTC.

This clone was observed a handful of times. V and J are TRBV15 and TRBJ2-1; the match to TRBD2 covers 7 bases. Germline V gives CDR1 LNHNV, CDR2 YYDKDF (reference sequence). Trimming at V came to 10 bases and at J to 7 bases, leaving 7 bases not matched to a gene. This CDR3 has 12 amino acids. CDR3 loop: CAIQRLANEQFF. In DNA form, the CDR3 reads TGTGCCATCCAAAGACTAGCTAATGAGCAGTTCTTC.

The rearrangement links TRBV2 to TRBJ1-5; 8 bases fit TRBD1. The V gene's germline CDR1 is SNHLY and CDR2 FYNNEI. Losses at the gene ends were 4 bases for V and 2 bases for J; bases not matched to a gene: 4. There are 15 residues in the CDR3. CDR3 in amino acids: CASSGQGLGNQPQHF. CDR3 nucleotides: TGTGCCAGCAGTGGACAGGGGCTCGGCAATCAGCCCCAGCATTTT.

The rearrangement joins TRBV7-9 to TRBJ2-7; 10 bases line up with TRBD1. This CDR3 spans 14 amino acids. The V segment lost 4 bases and the J segment 7 bases; nucleotides outside the gene matches: 7. Germline CDR1 is SEHNR and CDR2 is FQNEAQ (reference sequence). This chain's CDR3 is CASSSDRGRREQYF. CDR3 in DNA: TGTGCCAGCAGCTCAGACAGGGGGCGTCGGGAGCAGTACTTC.

There are a few counts of this clone. The rearrangement joins TRBV4-2 to TRBJ2-7; 9 bases are a match to TRBD1. This CDR3 is 15 amino acids long. Germline CDR1 is LGHNA and CDR2 is YNFKEQ. With 3 bases clipped from V and 4 bases from J, the junction kept 7 bases outside the gene matches. CDR3 DNA sequence: TGTGCCAGCAGCCATACCGGGACAGGGCCGTACGAGCAGTACTTC. Protein: CASSHTGTGPYEQYF.

This clone has more than one count but fewer than ten. The rearrangement links TRBV4-3 to TRBJ1-1, with a possible D match to TRBD1 (5 bases). In germline, CDR1 is LGHNA, CDR2 YSLEER. V was cut by 0 bases and J by 4 bases, with 21 bases left in between. This CDR3 has 18 residues. CDR3 residues: CASSQEYAGGGRSTEAFF. The CDR3 bases are TGCGCCAGCAGCCAAGAGTATGCAGGTGGGGGGAGGAGCACTGAAGCTTTCTTT.

This clone was seen a few times. The chain has TRBV28 and TRBJ2-2; TRBD1 is a possible D gene (6 bases). V was pared by 10 bases and J by 1 base, with 10 bases between. The CDR3 totals 13 residues. Germline CDR1 and CDR2: MDHEN and SYDVKM. The CDR3 reads CANLDRNTGELFF. Here the CDR3 DNA reads TGTGCCAACTTGGACAGGAACACCGGGGAGCTGTTTTTT.

The genes are TRBV6-5 and TRBJ2-2; D is perhaps TRBD1 (6 bases). This CDR3 is built from 15 residues. Trimming removed 6 bases from V and 4 bases from J, with 15 bases in between. Germline CDR1 and CDR2: MNHEY and SVGAGI. CDR3 nucleotide sequence: TGTGCCAGCAGCCTCAACAGGGAATTCACCGGGGAGCTGTTTTTT. Its translation: CASSLNREFTGELFF.

V usage is TRBV9 and J usage is TRBJ1-1; D uncertain. Germline values: CDR1 SGDLS, CDR2 YYNGEE. The CDR3 has 16 amino acids. Trimming left V 0 bases short and J 4 bases short, with 16 bases between. The DNA for the CDR3 is TGTGCCAGCAGCGTAGCGGGGAGGCCCGGATCCACTGAAGCTTTCTTT. This gives the protein CASSVAGRPGSTEAFF.

The V and J genes are TRBV7-9 and TRBJ2-7; 14 nucleotides line up with TRBD2. This CDR3 has 15 residues. Germline V lookup: CDR1 SEHNR, CDR2 FQNEAQ (reference sequence). J was trimmed by 2 bases and V by 4 bases; bases with no gene match: 1. CDR3 nucleotide sequence: TGTGCCAGCAGCTGGGGACTAGCGGGAGCCTACGAGCAGTACTTC. It translates to CASSWGLAGAYEQYF. The whole variable domain, filled in from reference TRBV7-9 and TRBJ2-7, reads DTGVSQNPRHKITKRGQNVTFRCDPISEHNRLYWYRQTLGQGPEFLTYFQNEAQLEKSRLLSDRFSAERPKGSFSTLEIQRTEQGDSAMYLCASSWGLAGAYEQYFGPGTRLTVT.

Comments on this clone: In the same sample, other DNA sequences code for this CDR3. The chain combines TRBV11-2 with TRBJ2-5, with TRBD2 identical over 7 bases. The V segment lost 6 bases and the J segment 5 bases; nucleotides outside the gene matches: 0. There are 11 residues in the CDR3. Germline CDR1 reads SGHAT; CDR2 reads FQNNGV. CDR3 nucleotides: TGTGCCAGCAGTAGCGGGGAGACCCAGTACTTC. Translating gives CASSSGETQYF. The variable domain in full, with the rest retrieved from reference TRBV11-2 and TRBJ2-5, is EAGVAQSPRYKIIEKRQSVAFWCNPISGHATLYWYQQILGQGPKLLIQFQNNGVVDDSQLPKDRFSAERLKGVDSTLKIQPAKLEDSAVYLCASSSGETQYFGPGTRLLVL.

Only a few counts were recorded for this clone. One junction end does not reproduce the germline sequence, and a read error may be involved. The chain has TRBV29-1 and TRBJ1-5; D is perhaps TRBD1 (6 bases). CDR3 length: 13 residues. CDR1 and CDR2 from the germline V gene are SQVTM and ANQGSEA. Here the CDR3 DNA reads TGCAGCGTTGGGGGGCCAGACAATCGGCCCCAGCATTTT. It yields the protein CSVGGPDNRPQHF.

The rearrangement links TRBV14 to TRBJ1-2, with D unresolved. V was cut by 0 bases and J by 8 bases, with 19 bases left in between. The V gene's germline CDR1 is SGHDN and CDR2 FVKESK. CDR3 length: 16 residues. The DNA for the CDR3 is TGTGCCAGCAGCCAAGATCATTCAGGCCGCTGGTCGGGCTACACCTTC. This gives the protein CASSQDHSGRWSGYTF.

J is TRBJ2-1 and V is TRBV29-1, with 9 bases fitting TRBD2. The germline CDR1 and CDR2 sequences are SQVTM and ANQGSEA. V was clipped by 3 bases and J by 7 bases; unmatched bases: 10. The CDR3 is 15 residues long. The CDR3 spells CSVEGPSGIRNEQFF. DNA of the CDR3: TGCAGCGTTGAGGGCCCTAGCGGGATTCGGAATGAGCAGTTCTTC.